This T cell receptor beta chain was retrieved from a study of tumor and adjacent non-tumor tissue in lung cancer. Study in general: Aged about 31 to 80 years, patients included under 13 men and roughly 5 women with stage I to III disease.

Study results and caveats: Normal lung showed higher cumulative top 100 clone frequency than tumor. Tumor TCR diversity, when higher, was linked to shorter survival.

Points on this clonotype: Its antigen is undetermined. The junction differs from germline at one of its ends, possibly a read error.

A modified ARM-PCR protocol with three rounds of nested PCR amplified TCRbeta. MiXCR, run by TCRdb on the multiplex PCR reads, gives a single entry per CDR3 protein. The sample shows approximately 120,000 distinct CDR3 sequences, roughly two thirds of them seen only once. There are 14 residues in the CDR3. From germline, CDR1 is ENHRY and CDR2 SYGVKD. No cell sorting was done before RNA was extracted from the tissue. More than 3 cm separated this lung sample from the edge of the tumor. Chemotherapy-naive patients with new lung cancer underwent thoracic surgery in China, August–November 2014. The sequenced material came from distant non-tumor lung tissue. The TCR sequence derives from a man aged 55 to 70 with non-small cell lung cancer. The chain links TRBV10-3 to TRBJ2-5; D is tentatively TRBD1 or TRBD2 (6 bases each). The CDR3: CAIRAGHTQETQYF. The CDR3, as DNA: TGTGCTATCAGGGCGGGACATACCCAAGAGACCCAGTACTTC.